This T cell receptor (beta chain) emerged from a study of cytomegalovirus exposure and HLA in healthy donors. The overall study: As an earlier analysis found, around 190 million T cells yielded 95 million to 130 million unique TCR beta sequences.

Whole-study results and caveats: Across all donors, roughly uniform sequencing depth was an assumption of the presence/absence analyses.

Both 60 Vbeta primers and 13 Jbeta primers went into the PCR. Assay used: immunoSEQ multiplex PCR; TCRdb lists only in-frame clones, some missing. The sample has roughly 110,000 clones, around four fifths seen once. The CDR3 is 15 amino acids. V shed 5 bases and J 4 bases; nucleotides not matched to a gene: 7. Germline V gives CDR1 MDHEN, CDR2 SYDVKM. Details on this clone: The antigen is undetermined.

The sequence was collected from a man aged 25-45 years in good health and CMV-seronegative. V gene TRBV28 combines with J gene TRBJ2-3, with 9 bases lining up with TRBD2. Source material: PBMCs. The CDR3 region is CASSMRGGAADTQYF. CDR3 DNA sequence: TGTGCCAGCAGTATGCGGGGGGGGGCTGCAGATACGCAGTATTTT.